These T cell receptor beta chains were read from a single sample in a study of OX40 agonist ivuxolimab in advanced cancers. Profiling relied on immunoSEQ multiplex PCR, and the TCRdb table lists in-frame clones only, not all of them. The repertoire has 40,000 or so clones, approximately 78% of them found once; the top ten carry around 20%. Sequenced material: CD4+ or CD8+ T cells sorted from blood, taken in a trial of the OX40 agonist ivuxolimab. The receptors here all came from an adult with an advanced solid tumor such as melanoma, head and neck, liver or kidney cancer. Both conserved end residues are part of each CDR3. A D gene is named only where the DNA matches it firmly. Some rows have no size entry. The others give once, few or many, or a class for an expanded clone.

>TRBV11-1|TRBJ2-5|-|-
CASSLSVVETQYF
TGTGCCAGCAGCTTATCTGTCGTCGAGACCCAGTACTTC
>TRBV2|TRBJ2-5|-|-
CASSFKSGETQYF
TGTGCCAGCAGTTTCAAGTCAGGGGAGACCCAGTACTTC
>TRBV11-1|TRBJ2-1|TRBD1|-
CASSPQTGSGSYNEQFF
TGTGCCAGCAGCCCCCAGACAGGGTCGGGCTCCTACAATGAGCAGTTCTTC
>TRBV5-1|TRBJ2-5|-|-
CASSEGTETQYF
TGCGCCAGCAGTGAAGGAACAGAGACCCAGTACTTC
>TRBV18|TRBJ1-1|-|-
CASSPYSNTEAFF
TGTGCCAGCTCACCATATTCGAACACTGAAGCTTTCTTT
>TRBV6-5|TRBJ1-2|-|-
CASSYSTRIAYGYTF
TGTGCCAGCAGTTACTCGACCCGGATAGCTTATGGCTACACCTTC
>TRBV6-1|TRBJ2-2|TRBD1|-
CASSWGTGNTGELFF
TGTGCCAGCAGCTGGGGGACAGGGAACACCGGGGAGCTGTTTTTT
>TRBV19|TRBJ2-1|-|-
CASSIVHYNEQFF
TGTGCCAGTAGTATTGTACACTACAATGAGCAGTTCTTC
>TRBV6-1|TRBJ1-5|TRBD1|-
CASSEVWTGIFQPQHF
TGTGCCAGCAGTGAGGTCTGGACAGGAATCTTTCAGCCCCAGCATTTT
>TRBV7-3|TRBJ2-3|-|-
CASSLTGASTDTQYF
TGTGCCAGCAGCTTGACGGGGGCTAGCACAGATACGCAGTATTTT
>TRBV6-5|TRBJ2-3|TRBD1|-
CASSLGQGRADTQYF
TGTGCCAGCAGTCTCGGACAGGGTAGGGCAGATACGCAGTATTTT
>TRBV7-2|TRBJ1-1|-|-
CASSRDGNTEAFF
TGTGCCAGCAGCCGGGACGGGAACACTGAAGCTTTCTTT
>TRBV5-4|TRBJ1-6|-|-
CASIPEPLHF
TGTGCCAGCATCCCCGAACCCCTCCACTTT
>TRBV7-8|TRBJ1-5|TRBD1|-
CASSSLQGFQPQHF
TGTGCCAGCAGCTCCCTACAGGGGTTTCAGCCCCAGCATTTT
>TRBV27|TRBJ2-7|TRBD2|-
CASSKLRTSGREGGGHEQYF
TGTGCCAGCAGTAAACTCCGGACTAGCGGTCGGGAGGGAGGAGGCCACGAGCAGTACTTC
>TRBV6-1|TRBJ1-2|TRBD1|few
CASSDRGNYGYTF
TGTGCCAGCAGTGACAGGGGGAACTATGGCTACACCTTC
>TRBV7-3|TRBJ2-7|TRBD2|-
CASSKNSGASSYEQYF
TGTGCCAGCAGCAAAAATAGCGGGGCGAGCTCCTACGAGCAGTACTTC
>TRBV30|TRBJ2-1|-|-
CAWSPSTNEQFF
TGTGCCTGGAGCCCCTCGACCAATGAGCAGTTCTTC
>TRBV9|TRBJ2-7|TRBD1|-
CASSVDRGEQYF
TGTGCCAGCAGCGTGGACAGGGGCGAGCAGTACTTC
>TRBV30|TRBJ1-5|TRBD1|once
CAWSWGQGNQPQHF
TGTGCCTGGAGTTGGGGACAGGGCAATCAGCCCCAGCATTTT
>TRBV27|TRBJ2-7|-|-
CASSLLGQSGTYEQYF
TGTGCCAGCAGTTTACTCGGACAGTCCGGCACCTACGAGCAGTACTTC
>TRBV5-1|TRBJ2-1|-|-
CASSLAPENYNEQFF
TGCGCCAGCAGCTTGGCCCCTGAGAACTACAATGAGCAGTTCTTC
>TRBV10-3|TRBJ2-1|-|-
CAIRGDNEQFF
TGTGCCATCAGAGGGGACAATGAGCAGTTCTTC
>TRBV9|TRBJ2-3|TRBD2|few
CASSPSGSTDTQYF
TGTGCCAGCAGCCCTAGCGGGAGCACAGATACGCAGTATTTT
>TRBV18|TRBJ1-4|-|-
CASSPRGNANEKLFF
TGTGCCAGCTCACCACGCGGGAATGCTAATGAAAAACTGTTTTTT
>TRBV2|TRBJ1-4|-|-
CASSEDLPGFNEKLFF
TGTGCCAGCAGTGAGGACCTCCCGGGCTTTAATGAAAAACTGTTTTTT
>TRBV18|TRBJ2-2|TRBD1|-
CASSPPGQVTGELFF
TGTGCCAGCTCACCACCGGGACAGGTCACCGGGGAGCTGTTTTTT
>TRBV27|TRBJ2-5|-|few
CASSSLVGATQETQYF
TGTGCCAGCAGTTCCCTAGTGGGAGCGACCCAAGAGACCCAGTACTTC
>TRBV6-6|TRBJ2-5|-|once
CASSYGTRGETQYF
TGTGCCAGCAGTTACGGCACCCGCGGGGAGACCCAGTACTTC
>TRBV5-1|TRBJ2-7|-|few
CASSHGTDSYEQYF
TGCGCCAGCAGCCACGGGACCGACTCCTACGAGCAGTACTTC
>TRBV7-9|TRBJ1-1|-|-
CASSLASLNTEAFF
TGTGCCAGCAGCTTAGCGAGTTTGAACACTGAAGCTTTCTTT